The 14 T cell receptor beta chains reported below all come from one sample, sequenced in a study of monozygotic twins with inflammatory bowel disease (dated by TCRdb to about 2019). Library preparation used 5' RACE. Sequencing used an Illumina HiSeq 2500. After reprocessing by TCRdb, each CDR3 protein sequence is one entry, and no DNA is given. In this sample's table one finds 440,000 or so distinct CDR3 sequences. 2.4% of the sample goes to the ten largest clones. The sample comprised blood. Receptors originate from a human donor with ulcerative colitis or Crohn's disease, or a healthy co-twin of an affected twin (not recorded which).

V usage is TRBV7-2 and J usage is TRBJ1-4. Germline lookup yields CDR1 SGHTA and CDR2 FQGNSA. This CDR3 has 16 amino acids. The chain's CDR3 is CASSLDIWQSAEKLFF.

V usage is TRBV7-2 and J usage is TRBJ2-7; TCRdb returns TRBD2, unconfirmable since there is no DNA. Per the germline V gene, CDR1 is SGHTA and CDR2 is FQGNSA. This CDR3 has 18 amino acids. This chain's CDR3 is CASSFPLRLAGGFHEQYF.

The rearrangement uses TRBV7-2 and TRBJ2-1; TCRdb reports TRBD1, a call that lacks DNA to check it against. The CDR3 runs 15 residues. In germline, CDR1 is SGHTA, CDR2 FQGNSA. CDR3 amino acids: CASSLTGGGYNEQFF.

The genes are TRBV7-8 and TRBJ1-1; TCRdb selects TRBD1, and the lack of DNA leaves this call unchecked. Germline CDR1 is SGHVS and CDR2 is FQNEAQ. The length of the CDR3 is 16 residues. The CDR3 sequence: CASSLARGTRGTEAFF.

The chain has TRBV7-3 and TRBJ2-1; without DNA, the TCRdb call of TRBD2 cannot be checked. Germline values: CDR1 SGHTA, CDR2 FQGTGA. This CDR3 has 15 amino acids. The CDR3 loop is CASSGGGDSYNEQFF.

The chain is built from TRBV3-1 and TRBJ1-2; the TCRdb call, TRBD1, lacks DNA for checking. The CDR3 runs to 15 residues. Germline V gene lookup returns CDR1 LGHDT and CDR2 YNNKEL (reference sequence). The CDR3 spells CASSPQIQGSYGYTF.

V gene TRBV10-3 combines with J gene TRBJ1-1. The V gene's germline CDR1 is ENHRY and CDR2 SYGVKD. CDR3 length: 13 residues. CDR3 in amino acids: CAISADRNTEAFF.

V and J are TRBV12-2 and TRBJ1-1; TCRdb's D gene call, TRBD1, goes unchecked for lack of DNA. TRBV12-2 is marked as a pseudogene. This CDR3 is 16 amino acids long. The chain's CDR3 is CASRLDFRGKNTEAFF.

The chain has TRBV5-1 and TRBJ2-6; TCRdb's D gene call, TRBD1, goes unchecked for lack of DNA. Germline loops: CDR1 SGHRS, CDR2 YFSETQ. The CDR3 covers 17 residues. The CDR3 loop is CASSRTGTGPGANVLTF.

The J gene is TRBJ2-1, the V gene TRBV12-3 or TRBV12-4. The CDR3 consists of 14 residues. This CDR3 reads CASSLRTPYNEQFF.

CDR3 amino acids: CASSYLGTPAYGYTF. The chain is built from TRBV6-5 and TRBJ1-2. CDR1 and CDR2 from the germline V gene are MNHEY and SVGAGI. This CDR3 has 15 amino acids.

This chain connects TRBV28 to TRBJ2-7. The germline V gene encodes CDR1 MDHEN and CDR2 SYDVKM. The CDR3 contains 12 residues. CDR3 sequence: CASGRSSYEQYF.

V gene TRBV5-1 combines with J gene TRBJ2-7; TCRdb's assignment of TRBD2 cannot be checked, as there is no DNA. This CDR3 is 15 amino acids long. CDR1 and CDR2 from the germline V gene are SGHRS and YFSETQ. The CDR3 is CASRADGTSGYEQYF.

This chain uses TRBV24-1 with TRBJ2-2. The CDR3 sequence is 15 residues long. Germline V gives CDR1 KGHDR, CDR2 SFDVKD. CDR3 sequence reads: CATSGGRIDTGELFF.